This paragraph reports one T cell receptor (beta chain). The data originate from a study of blood T cell repertoires in COVID-19. Study background: Samples of COVID-19 (acute and convalescent) were obtained from the United States, Italy and Spain. Nucleic acid was either cDNA or gDNA, and it came from T cells, B-cell-depleted T cells, or PBMCs.

This CDR3 has 14 residues. CDR1 is SGHRS and CDR2 is YFSETQ in the germline V gene. V lost 0 bases to trimming and J lost 4 bases, with 10 bases between them. Authors' processing steps: Amplification with reference gene primers provided the estimates of nucleated cell counts. This table comes from immunoSEQ multiplex PCR, and its TCRdb copy is limited to in-frame clones, with some not included. V and J calls and clone size are those listed in that table; D and trimming were worked out from the DNA. The sample consists of 100,000 to 150,000 clones, 85% of them appearing once. Source material: peripheral blood. The chain is built from TRBV5-1 and TRBJ1-1, with D hard to call. This receptor was identified in a woman of 80 years or more with acute or convalescent COVID-19. In DNA, the CDR3 is TGCGCCAGCAGCTTGGGACTTGCGAGCACTGAAGCTTTCTTT. It translates to CASSLGLASTEAFF.